This T cell receptor beta chain emerged from a study of shared clonotypes between healthy human individuals. Looking at the study overall: Aged between 18 and 49, the donors were two women and three men. Used for every donor were three CD4 naive, three CD4 memory, two CD8 naive and one CD8 memory plate.

Recent acute infections and vaccinations were absent in the healthy HIV-negative adult donors. TCRdb's copy holds only in-frame clones and misses some; the assay was immunoSEQ multiplex PCR. This repertoire shows 730,000 or so clones, 60% to 80% found once; its top ten account for less than 2%. Sequenced sample: memory CD4+ T cells sorted from blood. The subset is: CD45RA-negative fraction. This receptor was obtained from a young woman in good health.

DNA for the CDR3: TGTGCCACCAGGACGGACTACAAAAACATTCAGTACTTC. Translated, it gives CATRTDYKNIQYF. This rearrangement joins TRBV25-1 to TRBJ2-4; TRBD2 might be the D (6 bases). Deletions cut 10 bases from V and 3 bases from J, with 13 bases between. This CDR3 has 13 amino acids. Germline CDR1 MGHDK, CDR2 SYGVNS.